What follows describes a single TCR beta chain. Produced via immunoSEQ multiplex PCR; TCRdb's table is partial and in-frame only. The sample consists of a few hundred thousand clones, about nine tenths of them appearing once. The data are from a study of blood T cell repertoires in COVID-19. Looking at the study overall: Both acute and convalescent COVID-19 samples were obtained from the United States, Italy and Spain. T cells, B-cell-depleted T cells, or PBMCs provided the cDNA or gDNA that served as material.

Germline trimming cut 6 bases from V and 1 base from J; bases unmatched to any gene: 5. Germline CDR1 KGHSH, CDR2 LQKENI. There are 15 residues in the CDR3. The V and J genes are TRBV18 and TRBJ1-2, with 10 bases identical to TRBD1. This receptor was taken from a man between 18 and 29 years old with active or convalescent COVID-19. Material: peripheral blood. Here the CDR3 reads CASSPGTGVNYGYTF. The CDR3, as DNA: TGTGCCAGCTCCCCCGGGACAGGGGTTAACTATGGCTACACCTTC. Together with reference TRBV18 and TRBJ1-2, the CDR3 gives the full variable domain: NAGVMQNPRHLVRRRGQEARLRCSPMKGHSHVYWYRQLPEEGLKFMVYLQKENIIDESGMPKERFSAEFPKEGPSILRIQQVVRGDSAAYFCASSPGTGVNYGYTFGSGTRLTVV.